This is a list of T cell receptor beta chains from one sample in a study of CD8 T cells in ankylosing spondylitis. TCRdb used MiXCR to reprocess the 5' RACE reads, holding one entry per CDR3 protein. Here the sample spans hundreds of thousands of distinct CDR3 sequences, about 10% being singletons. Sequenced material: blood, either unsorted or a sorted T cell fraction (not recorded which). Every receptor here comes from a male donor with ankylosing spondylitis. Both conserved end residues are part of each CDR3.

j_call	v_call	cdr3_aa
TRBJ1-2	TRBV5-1	CASSPGEPGGYTF
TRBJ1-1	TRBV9	CASSVGWGANTEAFF
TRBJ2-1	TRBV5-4	CASSAGDSYNEQFF
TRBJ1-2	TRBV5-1	CASSYDRVTDGYTF
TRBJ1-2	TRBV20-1	CSSLRGGVYGYTF
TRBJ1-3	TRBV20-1	CSARSPSSSGNTIYF
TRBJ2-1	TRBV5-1	CASSTGTSDNEQFF
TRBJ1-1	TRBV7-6	CASSSTPDTEAFF
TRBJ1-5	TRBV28	CASRGGYSNQPQHF
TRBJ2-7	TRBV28	CACTGTPSYEQYF
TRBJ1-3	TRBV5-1	CASSLEGDGNTIYF
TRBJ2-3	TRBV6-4	CASSATAIRTDTQYF
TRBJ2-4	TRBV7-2	CASSFLGGGDIQYF
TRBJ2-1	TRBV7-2	CASSLGPGGSKQFF
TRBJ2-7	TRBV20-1	CSARGLAGYREQYF
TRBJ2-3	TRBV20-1	CSASRGRWGDTQYF
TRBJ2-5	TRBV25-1	CASSAGSTQYF
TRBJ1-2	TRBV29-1	CSVDPTTGEDGYTF
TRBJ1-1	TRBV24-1	CATAGRTGGSAEAFF
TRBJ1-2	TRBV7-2	CASSWDLDSGYTF
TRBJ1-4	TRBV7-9	CASSLEDPTTNEKLFF
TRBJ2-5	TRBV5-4	CASSLKDKLGLQYF
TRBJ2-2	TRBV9	CASSSGINTGELFF
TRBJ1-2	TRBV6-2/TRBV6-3	CASRDSITYYGYTF
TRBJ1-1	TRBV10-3	CAIRDTLEAFF
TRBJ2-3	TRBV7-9	CASSLEGGWGDTQYF
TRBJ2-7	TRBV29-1	CSVEGSGTFYEQYF
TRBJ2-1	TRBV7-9	CASSPGGSAYNEQFF
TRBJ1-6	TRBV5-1	CASSGSVRASPLHF
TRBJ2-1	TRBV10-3	CAISETSGGFNEQFF
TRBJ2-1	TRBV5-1	CASSLRGRNLYNEQFF
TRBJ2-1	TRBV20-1	CSARGGPIYNEQFF
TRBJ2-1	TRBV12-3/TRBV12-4	CASSLAQLSSYNEQFF
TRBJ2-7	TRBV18	CASSQAGTGPSF
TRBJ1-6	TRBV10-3	CAISESLQGGFSPLHF
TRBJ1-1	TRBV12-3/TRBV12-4	CASQVSGDGEAFF
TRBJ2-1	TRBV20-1	CSASTPSYNEQFF
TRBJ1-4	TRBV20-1	CSARIPRNEKLFF
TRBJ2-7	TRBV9	CASSAGADPYEQYF
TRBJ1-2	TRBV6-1	CASSEAFRSYGYTF
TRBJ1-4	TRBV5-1	CASTPAGGTNEKLFF
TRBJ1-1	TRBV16	CASSPWTEAFF
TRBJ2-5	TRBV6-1	CASSPWLQETQYF
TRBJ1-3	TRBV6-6	CASSYDRGNTIYF
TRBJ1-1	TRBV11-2	CASSSDRGTEAFF
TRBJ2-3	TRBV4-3	CASSQEAIGDTQYF
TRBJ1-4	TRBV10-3	CAIRGTGTNEKLFF
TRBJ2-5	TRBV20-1	CSELRGPEETQYF
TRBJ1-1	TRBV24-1	CATSATTGGNTEAFF
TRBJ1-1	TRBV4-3	CASSQNPLQTLNTEAFF
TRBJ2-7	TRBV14	CATRQGLSYEQYF
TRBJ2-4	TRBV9	CASSVGTSHLAKNIQYF
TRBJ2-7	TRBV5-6	CASTFSGIFTHEQYF
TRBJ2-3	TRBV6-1	CASSEGVLGTDTQYF
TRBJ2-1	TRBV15	CATSRVGGNVYNEQFF
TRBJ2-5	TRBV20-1	CSARGAGGQETQYF
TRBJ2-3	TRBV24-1	CATNSGGEADTQYF